This T cell receptor beta chain was documented in a study of T-cell reconstitution after alpha-beta-depleted transplantation in children. This clonotype has only a few counts. Per germline, CDR1 MDHEN and CDR2 SYDVKM. This CDR3 spans 14 amino acids. The junction had 12 bases not matched to a gene; V was cut back by 6 bases and J by 11 bases. Preparation of the TCRbeta library used unique molecular identifiers. MiXCR, run by TCRdb on the PCR reads, gives a single entry per CDR3 protein. The sample contains hundreds of thousands of distinct CDR3 sequences, approximately 29% of which appear only once. The material sequenced was PBMCs from the stem cell graft donor, taken from the stem cell graft. The TCR comes from a human donor who donated a stem cell graft to a child with aplastic anemia. The V call is TRBV28, the J call TRBJ1-4, with 7 bases fitting TRBD1. In DNA form, the CDR3 reads TGTGCCAGCAGGCCCACACATACAGGGGCGAAACTGTTTTTT. It specifies CASRPTHTGAKLFF.